Following are 22 T cell receptor beta chains from one sample sequenced in a study of blood T cell repertoires in COVID-19. Profiled with immunoSEQ multiplex PCR; TCRdb holds only in-frame clones, not every one. Among around 300,000 clones listed, 88% were seen once. The sequencing input was PBMCs or T cells enriched from blood (not recorded which). The receptors were sampled from a woman aged 45-65 years who had recovered from COVID-19.

The chain combines TRBV11-2 with TRBJ2-2, with TRBD2 as a possible D gene (6 bases). Germline loops: CDR1 SGHAT, CDR2 FQNNGV. This CDR3 has 15 amino acids. The V gene lost 5 bases and the J gene lost 4 bases, with 14 bases spanning the gap. The CDR3 sequence is CASSRGRSSTGELFF. CDR3 nucleotides: TGTGCCAGCAGCCGGGGGAGGAGTAGCACCGGGGAGCTGTTTTTT.

The count of this clone is one. The J gene is TRBJ2-7, the V gene TRBV27; 9 bases line up with TRBD2. Germline V gives CDR1 MNHEY, CDR2 SMNVEV (reference sequence). The CDR3 extends over 14 amino acids. After removal of 4 bases from V and 2 bases from J, the junction contained 3 bases not matched to a gene. For the CDR3, the DNA is TGTGCCAGCAGTTCGCTAGCGGGACCCTACGAGCAGTACTTC. Protein product: CASSSLAGPYEQYF.

Regarding this clone: Different DNA sequences within this sample yield the same CDR3. The chain employs TRBV7-9 and TRBJ2-1; the match to TRBD2 covers 9 bases. The CDR3 contains 18 residues. After removal of 2 bases from V and 1 base from J, the junction contained 9 bases not matched to a gene. Per the germline V gene, CDR1 is SEHNR and CDR2 is FQNEAQ (reference sequence). The CDR3 region has the DNA TGTGCCAGCAGCTTACTGGCGGGAGGGCCGCGGTCCTACAATGAGCAGTTCTTC. Encoded protein: CASSLLAGGPRSYNEQFF.

This chain connects TRBV7-2 to TRBJ2-7, with TRBD2 matching 7 bases. J lost 3 bases, V lost 3 bases, and 11 bases had no gene match. From germline, CDR1 is SGHTA and CDR2 FQGNSA. The CDR3 totals 16 residues. The CDR3 reads CASSFWLAAGNYEQYF. As DNA, the CDR3 is TGTGCCAGCAGCTTTTGGCTAGCGGCCGGAAACTACGAGCAGTACTTC.

The chain links TRBV9 to TRBJ2-3; a weak D match, TRBD1 (5 bases). The CDR3 spans 14 residues. The V and J ends lost 0 bases and 4 bases respectively, with 9 bases between them. Germline V gene sequence: CDR1 SGDLS, CDR2 YYNGEE. CDR3 region: CASSVDGAADTQYF. CDR3 DNA: TGTGCCAGCAGCGTAGATGGGGCCGCAGATACGCAGTATTTT. The whole variable domain, remainder taken from reference TRBV9 and TRBJ2-3, is DSGVTQTPKHLITATGQRVTLRCSPRSGDLSVYWYQQSLDQGLQFLIQYYNGEERAKGNILERFSAQQFPDLHSELNLSSLELGDSALYFCASSVDGAADTQYFGPGTRLTVL.

V and J are TRBV5-1 and TRBJ1-1; D remains ambiguous. The CDR3 runs 11 residues. Per the germline V gene, CDR1 is SGHRS and CDR2 is YFSETQ. The germline V and J ends were trimmed by 3 bases and 10 bases, with 10 bases remaining between them. The CDR3, as DNA: TGCGCCAGCAGCTACGAGGGTGGAGCTTTCTTT. This translates into CASSYEGGAFF.

The chain is built from TRBV6-4 and TRBJ1-2; 7 nucleotides match TRBD1. This CDR3 has 14 amino acids. Germline V lookup: CDR1 MRHNA, CDR2 SNTAGT. V dropped 6 bases and J dropped 0; count of bases not matched to a gene: 4. The CDR3: CASSQTGTNYGYTF. CDR3 DNA: TGTGCCAGCAGCCAGACAGGGACTAACTATGGCTACACCTTC.

The rearrangement links TRBV4-3 to TRBJ1-6; 8 nucleotides agree with TRBD1. In germline, CDR1 is LGHNA, CDR2 YSLEER. V was clipped by 5 bases and J by 1 base; unmatched bases: 13. This CDR3 comprises 19 residues. The chain's CDR3 is CASSYRQGNRMSYNSPLHF. The CDR3 DNA follows: TGCGCCAGCAGCTACAGACAGGGGAATAGAATGTCCTATAATTCACCCCTCCACTTT.

The V gene is TRBV18, the J gene TRBJ2-2; D is undetermined. This CDR3 comprises 12 residues. V shed 6 bases and J shed 3 bases, with 5 bases lying between them. Germline assignment: CDR1 KGHSH and CDR2 LQKENI. The CDR3 nucleotides are TGTGCCAGCTCCCAGTACACCGGGGAGCTGTTTTTT. It translates to CASSQYTGELFF.

The rearrangement uses TRBV6-5 and TRBJ1-3; no clear D. CDR1 is MNHEY and CDR2 is SVGAGI in the germline V gene. Trimming shortened V by 4 bases and J by 4 bases, and 8 bases separated the two germline ends. The CDR3 runs to 13 residues. The CDR3 here is CASSWPGGNTIYF. The CDR3 bases are TGTGCCAGCAGTTGGCCGGGAGGAAACACCATATATTTT.

The chain uses TRBV30 and TRBJ1-1, with a weak D call TRBD1 (6 bases). The germline V gene has CDR1 GTSNPN and CDR2 SVGIG (reference sequence). Trimming shortened V by 0 bases and J by 0 bases, and 8 bases separated the two germline ends. The CDR3 consists of 14 residues. For the CDR3, the DNA is TGTGCCTGGAGTGTAAACAGGGTGAACACTGAAGCTTTCTTT. Protein: CAWSVNRVNTEAFF.

Regarding this clone: Sequence at one end of the junction differs from germline and may be a read error. The chain has TRBV5-1 and TRBJ2-1; 11 positions agree with TRBD2. This CDR3 has 15 residues. Germline lookup yields CDR1 SGHRS and CDR2 YFSETQ. The CDR3 DNA reads as TGCGCCAGCAGCCCTGAATCAATTACTAGCGGGAGTAGGCTCTTC. Amino acid sequence: CASSPESITSGSRLF.

This sequence joins TRBV2 and TRBJ2-7, with TRBD2 matching over 8 bases. Germline lookup yields CDR1 SNHLY and CDR2 FYNNEI. The ends lost 11 bases at V and 3 bases at J; junction bases unmatched: 6. The CDR3 length is 12 residues. The CDR3 reads CASQLAVYEQYF. The CDR3 DNA sequence: TGTGCCTCCCAACTAGCGGTCTACGAGCAGTACTTC.

About this clone: Other DNA sequences in the same sample also yield this CDR3. This sequence joins TRBV7-2 and TRBJ2-3, with D uncertain. The CDR3 is 14 amino acids. Germline V CDR1 and CDR2: SGHTA, FQGNSA. The germline V and J ends were trimmed by 1 base and 3 bases, with 8 bases remaining between them. CDR3 loop: CASSLDGQTDTQYF. CDR3 DNA: TGTGCCAGCAGCTTAGATGGCCAGACAGATACGCAGTATTTT.

The chain recombines TRBV5-1 with TRBJ1-1, with D perhaps matching TRBD1 (5 bases). With 4 bases removed from V and 3 bases from J, the gap between germline ends came to 16 bases. The length of the CDR3 is 15 residues. The germline V gene has CDR1 SGHRS and CDR2 YFSETQ. CDR3 in DNA: TGCGCCAGCAGCCCTGGAAGGGGAGGGTACACTGAAGCTTTCTTT. It codes for CASSPGRGGYTEAFF.

This chain joins TRBV6-2 or TRBV6-3 and TRBJ2-1; D gene uncertain. In germline, CDR1 is MNHEY, CDR2 SVGEGT. Trimming took off 0 bases at V and 5 bases at J, with 8 bases between the two ends. The CDR3 is 14 amino acids. The CDR3 DNA reads TGTGCCAGCAGTTACTCAGGCAGGAACAATGAGCAGTTCTTC. It is translated as CASSYSGRNNEQFF.

The V call is TRBV28, the J call TRBJ1-5; 9 positions agree with TRBD1. With V trimmed by 5 bases and J by 6 bases, 11 bases remained unmatched. This CDR3 has 16 amino acids. From germline, CDR1 is MDHEN and CDR2 SYDVKM. Here the CDR3 DNA reads TGTGCCAGCAGTCTAGAACAGGGGGCGCGTAGTCAGCCCCAGCATTTT. It is translated as CASSLEQGARSQPQHF.

The genes are TRBV6-1 and TRBJ1-2, with 8 bases identical to TRBD1. The CDR3 is 13 residues long. V was clipped by 3 bases and J by 6 bases; unmatched bases: 3. In germline, CDR1 is MNHNS, CDR2 SASEGT. CDR3 in DNA: TGTGCCAGCAGTGAGAGGACAGGGAATGGCTACACCTTC. Encoded protein: CASSERTGNGYTF.

V gene TRBV10-2 combines with J gene TRBJ2-2; 7 nucleotides agree with TRBD2. V was clipped by 8 bases and J by 2 bases; unmatched bases: 5. CDR3 length equals 14 residues. CDR1 is WSHSY and CDR2 is SAAADI in the germline V gene. CDR3 amino acids: CASHGGKNTGELFF. DNA for the CDR3: TGCGCCAGCCACGGGGGGAAAAACACCGGGGAGCTGTTTTTT.

V gene TRBV7-2 combines with J gene TRBJ2-1; TRBD2 might be the D (5 bases). CDR1 is SGHTA, CDR2 FQGNSA, per germline. The V and J ends lost 5 bases and 9 bases respectively, with 14 bases between them. This CDR3 is 13 amino acids long. The CDR3 reads CASSAGPMAEQFF. CDR3 nucleotides: TGTGCCAGCAGCGCGGGCCCGATGGCTGAGCAGTTCTTC.

The chain recombines TRBV2 with TRBJ1-5; D is unclear. The V end was cut by 11 bases, the J end by 3 bases, with 14 bases between. This CDR3 has 13 amino acids. Per germline, CDR1 SNHLY and CDR2 FYNNEI. This chain's CDR3 is CAATGGYNQPQHF. CDR3 DNA: TGTGCCGCCACGGGTGGCTACAATCAGCCCCAGCATTTT.

The rearrangement joins TRBV28 to TRBJ2-2; the D gene is possibly TRBD1 (6 bases). The V gene's germline CDR1 is MDHEN and CDR2 SYDVKM. Trimming shortened V by 7 bases and J by 7 bases, and 16 bases separated the two germline ends. This CDR3 region has 14 residues. Here the CDR3 reads CASNLRGSNGELFF. The CDR3 DNA follows: TGTGCCAGCAACCTCAGGGGTTCGAACGGGGAGCTGTTTTTT.